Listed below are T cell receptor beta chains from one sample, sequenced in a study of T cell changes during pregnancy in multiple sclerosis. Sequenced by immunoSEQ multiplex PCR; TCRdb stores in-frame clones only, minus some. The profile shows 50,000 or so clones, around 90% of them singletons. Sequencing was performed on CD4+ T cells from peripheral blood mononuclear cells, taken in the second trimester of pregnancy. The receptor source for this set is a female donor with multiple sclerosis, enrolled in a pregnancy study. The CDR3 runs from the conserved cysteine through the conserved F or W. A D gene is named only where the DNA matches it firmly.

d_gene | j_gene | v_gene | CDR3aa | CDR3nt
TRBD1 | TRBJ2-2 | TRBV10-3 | CAISESVGRTGGRTGELFF | TGTGCCATCAGTGAGTCGGTTGGCAGGACAGGGGGTCGAACCGGGGAGCTGTTTTTT
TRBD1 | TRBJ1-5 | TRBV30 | CAWSGDRGNQPQHF | TGTGCCTGGAGCGGGGACAGAGGCAATCAGCCCCAGCATTTT
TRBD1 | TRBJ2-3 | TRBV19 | CASRDRGRTDTQYF | TGTGCCAGTAGGGACAGGGGACGCACAGATACGCAGTATTTT
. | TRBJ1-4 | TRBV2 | CASSEKYSLGLSLLSGEKLFF | TGTGCCAGCAGTGAAAAGTACTCGCTGGGGCTATCCCTTTTATCGGGTGAAAAACTGTTTTTT
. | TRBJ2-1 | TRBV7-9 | CASSFGLTGYNEQFF | TGTGCCAGCAGCTTCGGTCTTACGGGGTACAATGAGCAGTTCTTC
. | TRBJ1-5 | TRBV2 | CASSVRGNNQPQHF | TGTGCCAGCAGCGTCAGGGGTAATAATCAGCCCCAGCATTTT
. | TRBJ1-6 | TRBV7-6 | CASSPRGLDPYSPLHF | TGTGCCAGCAGCCCCAGGGGCCTAGATCCCTACTCACCCCTCCACTTT
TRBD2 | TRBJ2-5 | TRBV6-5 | CASSRLAGGQETQYF | TGTGCCAGCAGTCGACTAGCGGGGGGCCAAGAGACCCAGTACTTC
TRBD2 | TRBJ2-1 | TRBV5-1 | CASSVSGGASDEQFF | TGCGCCAGCAGCGTTAGCGGGGGGGCCTCGGATGAGCAGTTCTTC
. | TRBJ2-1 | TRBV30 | CAWSTGLEQFF | TGTGCCTGGAGTACAGGACTAGAGCAGTTCTTC
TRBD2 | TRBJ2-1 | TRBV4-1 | CASSQGRLAFRSDVVEQFF | TGCGCCAGCAGCCAAGGGCGACTAGCTTTCAGGTCTGATGTGGTTGAGCAGTTCTTC
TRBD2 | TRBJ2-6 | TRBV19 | CASSNLGGGLSGANVLTF | TGTGCCAGTTCTAACCTGGGGGGGGGTTTATCTGGGGCCAACGTCCTGACTTTC
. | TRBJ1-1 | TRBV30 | CAWSVNRLEAFF | TGTGCCTGGAGTGTAAACAGACTAGAAGCTTTCTTT